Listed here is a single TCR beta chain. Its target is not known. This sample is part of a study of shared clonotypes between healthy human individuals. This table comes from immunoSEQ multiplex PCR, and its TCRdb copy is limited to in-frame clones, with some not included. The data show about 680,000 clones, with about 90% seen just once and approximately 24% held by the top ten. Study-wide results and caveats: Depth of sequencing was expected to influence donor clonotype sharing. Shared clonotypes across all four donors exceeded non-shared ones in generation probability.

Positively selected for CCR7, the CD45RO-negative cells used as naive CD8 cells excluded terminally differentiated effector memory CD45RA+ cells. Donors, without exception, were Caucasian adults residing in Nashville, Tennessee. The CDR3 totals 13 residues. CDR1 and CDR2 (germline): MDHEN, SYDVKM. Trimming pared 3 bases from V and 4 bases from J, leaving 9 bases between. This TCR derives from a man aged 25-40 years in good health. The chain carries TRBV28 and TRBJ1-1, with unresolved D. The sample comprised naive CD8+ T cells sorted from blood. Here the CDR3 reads CASSLLQFTEAFF. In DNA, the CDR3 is TGTGCCAGCAGTTTGTTACAGTTCACTGAAGCTTTCTTT.